The present T cell receptor beta chain was sequenced within a study of blood T cell repertoires in COVID-19. Original methodology: Reference gene primer amplification gave estimated nucleated cell counts. Produced via immunoSEQ multiplex PCR; TCRdb's table is partial and in-frame only. Clonal size and the V and J genes are those of that table, whereas D and trimming came from the DNA. The sample has approximately 160,000 clones, roughly nine tenths seen once. CDR1 and CDR2 (germline): MNHEY, SVGAGI. The CDR3 has 16 residues. V gave up 2 bases and J gave up 2 bases; unmatched junction bases: 2. All enrollees were about 18 to 95 years old and from fewer than 30 US areas. In Cohort 3, a recovered donor had either two negative PCRs, clearance, or symptom resolution.

The source is a woman in her 50s who had recovered from COVID-19. The chain recombines TRBV6-5 with TRBJ2-1, with TRBD1 identical over 11 bases. The specimen sequenced was PBMCs or T cells enriched from blood (not recorded which). The CDR3, as DNA: TGTGCCAGCAGTTACACGGGACAGGGGGCCTACAATGAGCAGTTCTTC. Its translation is CASSYTGQGAYNEQFF.